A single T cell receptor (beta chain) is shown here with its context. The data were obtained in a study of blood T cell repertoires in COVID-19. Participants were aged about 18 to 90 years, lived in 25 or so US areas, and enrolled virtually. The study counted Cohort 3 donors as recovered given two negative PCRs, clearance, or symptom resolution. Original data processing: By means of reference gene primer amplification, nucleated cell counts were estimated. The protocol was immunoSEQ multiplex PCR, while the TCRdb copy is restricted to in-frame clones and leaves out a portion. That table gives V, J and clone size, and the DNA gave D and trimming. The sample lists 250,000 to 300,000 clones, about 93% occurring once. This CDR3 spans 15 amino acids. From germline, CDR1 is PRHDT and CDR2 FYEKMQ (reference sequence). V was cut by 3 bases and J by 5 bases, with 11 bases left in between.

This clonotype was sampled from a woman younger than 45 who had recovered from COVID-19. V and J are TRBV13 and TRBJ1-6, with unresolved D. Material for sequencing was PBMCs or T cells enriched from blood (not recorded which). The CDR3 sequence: CASSLSGGHNSPLHF. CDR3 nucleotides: TGTGCCAGCAGCTTGAGTGGAGGTCATAATTCACCCCTCCACTTT.